The TCR beta chain described here comes from a study of blood T cell repertoires in COVID-19. This table comes from immunoSEQ multiplex PCR, and its TCRdb copy is limited to in-frame clones, with some not included. The sample carries around 100,000 clones, about 85% recorded once. CDR3 length: 16 amino acids. The V and J ends lost 3 bases and 8 bases, in that order; junction bases with no gene match: 10. CDR1 is SGHDN and CDR2 is FVKESK in the germline V gene. The TCR comes from a human donor in a cohort sampled during active COVID-19. The V and J genes are TRBV14 and TRBJ1-4; the match to TRBD1 covers 9 bases. Material: peripheral blood. The CDR3 here is CASSQLPGQGNEKLFF. As DNA, the CDR3 is TGTGCCAGCAGCCAGCTACCGGGACAGGGTAACGAAAAACTGTTTTTT. Variable domain in full (rest from reference TRBV14 and TRBJ1-4): EAGVTQFPSHSVIEKGQTVTLRCDPISGHDNLYWYRRVMGKEIKFLLHFVKESKQDESGMPNNRFLAERTGGTYSTLKVQPAELEDSGVYFCASSQLPGQGNEKLFFGSGTQLSVL.